A single T cell receptor beta chain is shown here with its context. This record comes from a study of T-cell reconstitution after alpha-beta-depleted transplantation in children. The germline CDR1 and CDR2 sequences are SGHAT and FQNNGV. The CDR3 sequence is 13 residues long. With 5 bases removed from V and 3 bases from J, the gap between germline ends came to 11 bases. Unique molecular identifiers were used in preparing the TCRbeta library. Each CDR3 protein gets one entry after TCRdb re-called the PCR reads with MiXCR. Among around 370,000 distinct CDR3 sequences listed, 10% were seen once. This chain links TRBV11-2 with TRBJ2-7; tentative D call: TRBD1 (6 bases). The material was PBMCs from the stem cell graft donor, obtained from the stem cell graft. This sequence originates from a human donor who donated a stem cell graft to a child with acute lymphoblastic leukemia. The DNA for the CDR3 is TGTGCCAGCAGCGCAGACAGGAACTACGAGCAGTACTTC. Its protein product is CASSADRNYEQYF. Combining the CDR3 with reference TRBV11-2 and TRBJ2-7 gives the whole variable domain EAGVAQSPRYKIIEKRQSVAFWCNPISGHATLYWYQQILGQGPKLLIQFQNNGVVDDSQLPKDRFSAERLKGVDSTLKIQPAKLEDSAVYLCASSADRNYEQYFGPGTRLTVT.